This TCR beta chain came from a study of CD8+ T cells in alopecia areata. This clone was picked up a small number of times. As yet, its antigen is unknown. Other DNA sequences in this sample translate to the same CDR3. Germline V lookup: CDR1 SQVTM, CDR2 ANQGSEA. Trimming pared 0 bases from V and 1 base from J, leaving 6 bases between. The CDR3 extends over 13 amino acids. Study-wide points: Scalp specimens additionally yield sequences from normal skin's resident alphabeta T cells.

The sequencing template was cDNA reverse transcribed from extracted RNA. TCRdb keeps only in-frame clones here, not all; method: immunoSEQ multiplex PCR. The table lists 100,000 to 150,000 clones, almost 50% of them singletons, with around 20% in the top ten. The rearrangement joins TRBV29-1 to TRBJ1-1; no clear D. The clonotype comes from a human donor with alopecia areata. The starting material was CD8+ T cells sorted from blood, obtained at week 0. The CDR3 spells CSVEDPGNTEAFF. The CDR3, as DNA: TGCAGCGTTGAAGATCCCGGGAACACTGAAGCTTTCTTT.